The sequence of this T cell receptor (beta chain) was determined in a study of control samples from healthy donors and cancer patients. Per the germline V gene, CDR1 is MDHEN and CDR2 is SYDVKM. The CDR3 is 15 amino acids. After removal of 8 bases from V and 2 bases from J, the junction contained 7 bases not matched to a gene. Sequencing used immunoSEQ multiplex PCR; TCRdb keeps in-frame clones, though not all of them. The data contain roughly 100,000 clones, about 89% of them singletons. The V and J genes are TRBV28 and TRBJ2-3, with TRBD1 identical over 10 bases. The source is a man aged 25 to 45 in good health. Sample: blood. CDR3: CASLDRGLTTDTQYF. CDR3 sequence (DNA): TGTGCCAGCTTAGACAGGGGGCTCACCACAGATACGCAGTATTTT.